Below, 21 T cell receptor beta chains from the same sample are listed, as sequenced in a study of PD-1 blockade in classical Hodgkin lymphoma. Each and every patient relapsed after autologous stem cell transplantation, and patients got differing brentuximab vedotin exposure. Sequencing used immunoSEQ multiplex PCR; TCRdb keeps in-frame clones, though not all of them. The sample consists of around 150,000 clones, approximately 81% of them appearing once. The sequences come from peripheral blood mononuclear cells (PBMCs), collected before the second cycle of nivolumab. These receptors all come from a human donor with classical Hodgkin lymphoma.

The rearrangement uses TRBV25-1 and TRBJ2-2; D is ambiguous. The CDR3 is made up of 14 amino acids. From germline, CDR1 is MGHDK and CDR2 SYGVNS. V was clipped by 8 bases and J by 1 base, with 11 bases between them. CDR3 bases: TGTGCCAGCGAAGGCCTAGGGAACACCGGGGAGCTGTTTTTT. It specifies CASEGLGNTGELFF.

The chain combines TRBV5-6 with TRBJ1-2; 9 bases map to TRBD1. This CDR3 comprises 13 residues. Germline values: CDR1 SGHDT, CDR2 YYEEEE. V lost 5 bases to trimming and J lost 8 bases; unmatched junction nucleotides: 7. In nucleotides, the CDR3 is TGTGCCAGCAGTCGGGACAGGGTAGTCGGCTACACCTTC. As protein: CASSRDRVVGYTF.

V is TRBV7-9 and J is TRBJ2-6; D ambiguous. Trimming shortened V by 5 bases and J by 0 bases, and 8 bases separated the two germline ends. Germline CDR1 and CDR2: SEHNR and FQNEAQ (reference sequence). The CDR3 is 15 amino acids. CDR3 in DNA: TGTGCCAGCAGCGTAGGGATCTCTGGGGCCAACGTCCTGACTTTC. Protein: CASSVGISGANVLTF.

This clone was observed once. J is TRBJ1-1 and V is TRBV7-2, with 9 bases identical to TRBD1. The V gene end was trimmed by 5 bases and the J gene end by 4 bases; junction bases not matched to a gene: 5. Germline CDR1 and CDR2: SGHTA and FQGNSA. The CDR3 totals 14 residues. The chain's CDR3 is CASSQDRGITEAFF. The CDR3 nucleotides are TGTGCCAGCAGCCAGGACAGGGGTATCACTGAAGCTTTCTTT.

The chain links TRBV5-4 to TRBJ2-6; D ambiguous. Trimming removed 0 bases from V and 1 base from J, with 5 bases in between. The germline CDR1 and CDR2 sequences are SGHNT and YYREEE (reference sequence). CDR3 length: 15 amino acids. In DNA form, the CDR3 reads TGTGCCAGCAGCTTGGATGTTTCTGGGGCCAACGTCCTGACTTTC. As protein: CASSLDVSGANVLTF.

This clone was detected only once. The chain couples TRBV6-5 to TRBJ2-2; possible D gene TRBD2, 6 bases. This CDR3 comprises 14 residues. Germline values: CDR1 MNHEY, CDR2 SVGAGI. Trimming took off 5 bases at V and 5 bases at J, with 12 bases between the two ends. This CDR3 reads CASSPGTFTGELFF. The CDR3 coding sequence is TGTGCCAGCAGTCCCGGGACTTTTACCGGGGAGCTGTTTTTT.

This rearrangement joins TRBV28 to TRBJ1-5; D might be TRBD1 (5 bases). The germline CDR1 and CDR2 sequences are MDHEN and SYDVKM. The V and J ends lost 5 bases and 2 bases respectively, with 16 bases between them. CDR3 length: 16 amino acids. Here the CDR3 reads CASSGTWGEGNQPQHF. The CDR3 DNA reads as TGTGCCAGCAGTGGGACGTGGGGCGAAGGCAATCAGCCCCAGCATTTT.

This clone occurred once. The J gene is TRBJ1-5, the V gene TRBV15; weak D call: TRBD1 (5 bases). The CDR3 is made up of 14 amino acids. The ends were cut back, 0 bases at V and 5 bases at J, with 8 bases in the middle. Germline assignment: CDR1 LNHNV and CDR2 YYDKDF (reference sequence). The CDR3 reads CATSREWGDQPQHF. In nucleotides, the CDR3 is TGTGCCACCAGCAGAGAATGGGGGGATCAGCCCCAGCATTTT.

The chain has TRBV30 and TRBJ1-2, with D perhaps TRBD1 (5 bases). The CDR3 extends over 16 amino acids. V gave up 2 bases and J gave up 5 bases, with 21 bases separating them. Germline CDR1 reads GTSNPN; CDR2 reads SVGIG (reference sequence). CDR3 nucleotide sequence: TGTGCCTGGAGTTTTCCGGTCGGGGGGAAGGGATATGGCTACACCTTC. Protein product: CAWSFPVGGKGYGYTF.

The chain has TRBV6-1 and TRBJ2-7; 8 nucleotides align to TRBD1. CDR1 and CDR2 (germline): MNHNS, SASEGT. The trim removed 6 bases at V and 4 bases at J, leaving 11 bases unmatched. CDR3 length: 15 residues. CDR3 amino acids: CASRYRGDPIYEQYF. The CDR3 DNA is TGTGCCAGCAGATACAGGGGGGACCCGATATACGAGCAGTACTTC.

CDR3 bases: TGTGCCAGCAGCTTCCAGAAGGCAGGGAGCACTGAAGCTTTCTTT. Protein product: CASSFQKAGSTEAFF. The gene calls are TRBV5-4 and TRBJ1-1; possibly TRBD1 for D (5 bases). Germline V gives CDR1 SGHNT, CDR2 YYREEE (reference sequence). Trimming removed 2 bases from V and 4 bases from J, with 15 bases in between. The CDR3 has 15 residues.

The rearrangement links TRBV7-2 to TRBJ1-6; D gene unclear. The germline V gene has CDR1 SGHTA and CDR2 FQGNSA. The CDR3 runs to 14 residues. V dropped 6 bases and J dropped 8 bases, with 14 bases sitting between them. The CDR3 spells CASSGSQGHSPLHF. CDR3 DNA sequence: TGTGCCAGCAGTGGCTCCCAAGGGCATTCACCCCTCCACTTT.

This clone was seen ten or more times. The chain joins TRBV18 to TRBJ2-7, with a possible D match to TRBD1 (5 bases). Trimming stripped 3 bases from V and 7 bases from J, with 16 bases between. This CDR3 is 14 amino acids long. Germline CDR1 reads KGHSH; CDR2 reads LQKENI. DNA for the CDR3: TGTGCCAGCTCACCCGACAGTGCCCTTCCGGAGCAGTACTTC. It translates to CASSPDSALPEQYF. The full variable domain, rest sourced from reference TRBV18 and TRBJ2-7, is NAGVMQNPRHLVRRRGQEARLRCSPMKGHSHVYWYRQLPEEGLKFMVYLQKENIIDESGMPKERFSAEFPKEGPSILRIQQVVRGDSAAYFCASSPDSALPEQYFGPGTRLTVT.

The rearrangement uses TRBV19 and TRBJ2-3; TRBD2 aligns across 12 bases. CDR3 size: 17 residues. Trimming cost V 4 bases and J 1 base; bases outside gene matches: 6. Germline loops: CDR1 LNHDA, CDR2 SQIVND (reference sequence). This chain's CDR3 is CASSRASGGAGTDTQYF. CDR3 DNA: TGTGCCAGTAGTAGGGCTAGCGGGGGGGCGGGCACAGATACGCAGTATTTT.

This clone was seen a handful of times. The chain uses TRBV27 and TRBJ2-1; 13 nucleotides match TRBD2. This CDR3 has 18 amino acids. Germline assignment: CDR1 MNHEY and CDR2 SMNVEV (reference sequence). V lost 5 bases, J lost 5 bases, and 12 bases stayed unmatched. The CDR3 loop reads CASSHIPLTSGRNNEQFF. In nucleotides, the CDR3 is TGTGCCAGCAGTCATATACCCCTGACTAGCGGGAGGAACAATGAGCAGTTCTTC.

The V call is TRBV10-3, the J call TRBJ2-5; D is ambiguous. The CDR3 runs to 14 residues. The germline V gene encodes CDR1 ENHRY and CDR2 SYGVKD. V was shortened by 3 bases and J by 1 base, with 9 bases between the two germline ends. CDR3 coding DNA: TGTGCCATCAGTGAAGTCCACCCCCAAGAGACCCAGTACTTC. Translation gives CAISEVHPQETQYF.

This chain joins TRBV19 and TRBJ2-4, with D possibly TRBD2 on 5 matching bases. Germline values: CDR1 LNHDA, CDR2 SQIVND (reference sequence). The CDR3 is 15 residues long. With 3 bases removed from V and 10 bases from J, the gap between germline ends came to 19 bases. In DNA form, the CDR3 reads TGTGCCAGTAGTATTTCTCGGATTCGGGGTTGGATTCAGTACTTC. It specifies CASSISRIRGWIQYF.

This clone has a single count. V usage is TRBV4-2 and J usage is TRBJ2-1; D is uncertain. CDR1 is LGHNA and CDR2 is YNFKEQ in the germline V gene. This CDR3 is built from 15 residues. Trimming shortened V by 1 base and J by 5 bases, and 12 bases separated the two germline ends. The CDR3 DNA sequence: TGTGCCAGCAGCCAAGTCCGGCACACCAACAATGAGCAGTTCTTC. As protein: CASSQVRHTNNEQFF.

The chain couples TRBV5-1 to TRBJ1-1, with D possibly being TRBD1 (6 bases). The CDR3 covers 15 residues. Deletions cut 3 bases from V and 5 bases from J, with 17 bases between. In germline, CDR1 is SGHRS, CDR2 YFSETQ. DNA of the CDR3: TGCGCCAGCAGCTCCACGACTGGGGGCGCGACTGAAGCTTTCTTT. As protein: CASSSTTGGATEAFF.

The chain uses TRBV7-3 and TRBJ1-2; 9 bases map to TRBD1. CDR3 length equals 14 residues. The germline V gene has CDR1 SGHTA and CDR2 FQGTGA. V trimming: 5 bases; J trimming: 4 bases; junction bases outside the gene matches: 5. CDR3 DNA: TGTGCCAGCAGCCCAGCGGGACAGGGCTATGGCTACACCTTC. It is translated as CASSPAGQGYGYTF.

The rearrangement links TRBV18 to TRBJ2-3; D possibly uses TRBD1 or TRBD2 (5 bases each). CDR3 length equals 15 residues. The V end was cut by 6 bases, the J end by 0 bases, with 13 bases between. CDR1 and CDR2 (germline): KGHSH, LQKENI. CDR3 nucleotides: TGTGCCAGCTCCCTTGCCGGGACGAGCACAGATACGCAGTATTTT. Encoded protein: CASSLAGTSTDTQYF. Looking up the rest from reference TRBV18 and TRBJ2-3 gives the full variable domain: NAGVMQNPRHLVRRRGQEARLRCSPMKGHSHVYWYRQLPEEGLKFMVYLQKENIIDESGMPKERFSAEFPKEGPSILRIQQVVRGDSAAYFCASSLAGTSTDTQYFGPGTRLTVL.